The 8 T cell receptor beta chains below all came from one sample that was sequenced in a study of cytomegalovirus exposure and HLA in healthy donors. Researchers ran the PCR with 60 Vbeta and 13 Jbeta primers. Clones were sequenced by immunoSEQ multiplex PCR, and TCRdb holds only the in-frame ones, with some missing. Found here are 45,000 or so clones; the top ten clones hold less than 20%. Sample: PBMCs. The receptors were gathered from a male donor in good health and CMV-seronegative.

The V gene is TRBV4-1, the J gene TRBJ2-3; 10 bases fit TRBD2. Germline CDR1 reads MGHRA; CDR2 reads YSYEKL. Trimming cost V 3 bases and J 2 bases; bases outside gene matches: 11. The CDR3 covers 18 residues. The CDR3 DNA is TGCGCCAGCAGCCATAAGGGAACTAGCGGGGCCTACACAGATACGCAGTATTTT. Encoded protein: CASSHKGTSGAYTDTQYF.

The gene calls are TRBV11-2 and TRBJ2-7, with no clear D. The CDR3 is made up of 12 amino acids. In germline, CDR1 is SGHAT, CDR2 FQNNGV. V gave up 5 bases and J gave up 2 bases, with 7 bases separating them. CDR3 protein: CASSPVTYEQYF. The DNA of the CDR3 is TGTGCCAGCAGCCCCGTAACCTACGAGCAGTACTTC. Supplemented by reference TRBV11-2 and TRBJ2-7, the full variable domain reads EAGVAQSPRYKIIEKRQSVAFWCNPISGHATLYWYQQILGQGPKLLIQFQNNGVVDDSQLPKDRFSAERLKGVDSTLKIQPAKLEDSAVYLCASSPVTYEQYFGPGTRLTVT.

The chain combines TRBV27 with TRBJ1-6; D ambiguous. CDR3 size: 12 residues. The germline CDR1 and CDR2 sequences are MNHEY and SMNVEV (reference sequence). Trimming took off 4 bases at V and 10 bases at J, with 8 bases between the two ends. Here the CDR3 reads CASSSPGSPLHF. In DNA, the CDR3 is TGTGCCAGCAGTTCTCCGGGGTCACCCCTCCACTTT.

This chain connects TRBV19 to TRBJ2-1; 7 nucleotides match TRBD2. From germline, CDR1 is LNHDA and CDR2 SQIVND (reference sequence). This CDR3 comprises 13 residues. The V and J ends lost 7 bases and 6 bases, in that order; junction bases with no gene match: 6. The CDR3: CASTPWEGNEQFF. In DNA, the CDR3 is TGTGCCAGTACCCCCTGGGAGGGCAATGAGCAGTTCTTC.

This chain joins TRBV10-1 and TRBJ2-1; 8 bases align to TRBD2. The V segment lost 5 bases and the J segment 8 bases; nucleotides outside the gene matches: 11. The CDR3 is 15 residues long. Germline CDR1 reads WNHNN; CDR2 reads SYGVQD (reference sequence). The CDR3: CASSLGSGVGDEQFF. The CDR3 bases are TGCGCCAGCAGTTTGGGTAGCGGGGTCGGGGATGAGCAGTTCTTC.

This chain joins TRBV9 and TRBJ2-3; D ambiguous. CDR3 length equals 14 residues. The germline CDR1 and CDR2 sequences are SGDLS and YYNGEE. With 1 base removed from V and 1 base from J, the gap between germline ends came to 7 bases. CDR3 in amino acids: CASSVNPGTDTQYF. In nucleotides, the CDR3 is TGTGCCAGCAGCGTAAACCCGGGCACAGATACGCAGTATTTT.

This chain joins TRBV5-4 and TRBJ2-5; TRBD1 agrees at 8 bases. V was pared by 5 bases and J by 0 bases, with 3 bases of the junction left unmatched. The germline V gene encodes CDR1 SGHNT and CDR2 YYREEE (reference sequence). This CDR3 has 14 residues. CDR3 DNA: TGTGCCAGCAGTCAGGGACAGGACCAAGAGACCCAGTACTTC. Amino acids: CASSQGQDQETQYF. The full variable domain, its missing parts supplied by reference TRBV5-4 and TRBJ2-5, is ETGVTQSPTHLIKTRGQQVTLRCSSQSGHNTVSWYQQALGQGPQFIFQYYREEENGRGNFPPRFSGLQFPNYSSELNVNALELDDSALYLCASSQGQDQETQYFGPGTRLLVL.

This sequence joins TRBV29-1 and TRBJ2-7; a weak D match, TRBD1 (6 bases). The CDR3 runs to 13 residues. CDR1 is SQVTM, CDR2 ANQGSEA, per germline. V was cut by 3 bases and J by 1 base, with 10 bases left in between. CDR3 region: CSVEAGESYEQYF. For the CDR3, the DNA is TGCAGCGTTGAGGCAGGGGAGTCCTACGAGCAGTACTTC.